The source of this TCR beta chain is a study of blood T cells in healthy people across ages. Worth noting for this clonotype: Its antigen is as yet unknown.

Overall study results and limits: It was not known whether donors were CMV positive (a possible confounder of expanded clonotype changes).

The sample providers were healthy Caucasian people from Russia, aged roughly 6 to 95. A sample-barcoded 5' primer and a J-beta primer mix were used in a second PCR of roughly 7 to 11 cycles. TCRdb analysed the 5' RACE reads with MiXCR anew, one entry per CDR3 protein. Here the sample spans fewer than 750,000 distinct CDR3 sequences, approximately 52% being singletons. CDR1 and CDR2 from the germline V gene are ENHRY and SYGVKD. J gave up 0 bases and V 8 bases, and 4 bases lay outside the gene matches. This CDR3 is built from 14 residues. The sequence came from a woman older than 75 in good health. The J gene is TRBJ2-3, the V gene TRBV10-3, with TRBD1 matching over 8 bases. Sample: blood. CDR3 DNA sequence: TGTGCCATCGGGGGACAGGAAAGCACAGATACGCAGTATTTT. This gives the protein CAIGGQESTDTQYF.